This T cell receptor beta chain was profiled in a study of T cells in women clearing cervical HPV infection (dated by TCRdb to the late 2010s). Concerning the study at large: The cases were 25 to 30 women with histologically confirmed HPV16-related CIN3 or worse, and 2 of these cases were invasive cancers. Since HLA typing was available for only a few women, HLA type could not be ruled out as a confounder. Case blood was taken at the visit when the lesion was first identified, whereas control blood was taken when infection was no longer detected. Cases had a median age of roughly 35 years compared with 38 to 40 for controls, and baseline characteristics showed no significant differences between the groups. An exploratory proof-of-principle case-control study, nested within the Guanacaste HPV Natural History Study in Costa Rica, was conducted to compare TCR repertoires across cervical HPV16 outcomes. The controls were 25 or so women whose single incident HPV16 infection cleared within 12 months with no development of precancer or cancer. Cases and controls were matched on age within five years and on year of sample collection. Quality controls consisted of five blinded duplicates per group, for a total of approximately 60 samples made up of approximately 50 participants and some 10 replicates. In the parent cohort, some 10,000 women aged 18 or older were enrolled in Guanacaste, Costa Rica, during about 1993 to 1994 and were followed for more than 6 years. For cases, the median interval between lesion detection and blood sampling was roughly 150 days, with an interquartile range of 90 to 200 days.

Relative to germline, V is 5 bases shorter and J is 8 bases shorter, with 16 bases between their ends. Including the terminal cysteine and phenylalanine, the CDR3 comprises 15 residues. The DNA has 36 bases, all within the CDR3, and is read from base 1. Every participant had a single incident cervical HPV16 infection, and prevalent HPV16 infections were excluded. Cervical HPV DNA was detected by MY09/MY11 PCR and genotyped by dot-blot hybridization. Approximately 16 mL of heparinized blood were centrifuged, and the buffy coat was aliquoted, frozen at -30°C, then stored at -80°C. QIAGEN kits were used to extract genomic DNA from the buffy coat specimens. The investigation overall reported the following: Lower TRBV6-7 relative abundance was observed in cases than in controls (around 0.1% versus 0.15%; Bonferroni P = 0.0008). By combining richness with V gene abundances, random forest classifiers separated cases from controls with an estimated AUC of less than 0.85. Whether associations preceded infection or resulted from infection could not be shown with the cross-sectional design, and effector/memory subsets and HPV-specific T cells were not isolated. Because the number of T cells in each sample was unknown, differences in richness could reflect differing T-cell content rather than repertoire biology. TCR repertoire richness was significantly higher in CIN3+ cases than in controls across sequencing depths, while evenness did not differ.

Comments on this clone: Its antigen is still unknown. The read gets to within 3 residues of the CDR3 end, and the germline J gene fills in the rest.

Using the immunoSEQ assay, multiplex PCR amplified TCR beta CDR3 regions from an average of 1200 ng of genomic DNA per sample. Primer bias was corrected in the assay by using a complete synthetic TCR repertoire to establish an amplification baseline. Amplicons were sequenced on the Illumina platform. In the authors' own workflow: Sequences were error-corrected by clustering with frequency ratios and a modified nearest-neighbor algorithm, then analyzed in the immunoSEQ Analyzer with IMGT gene definitions. At each rarefaction depth, TCR richness and evenness were averaged across 20 rarefaction repeats, and samples with fewer sequences than that depth were excluded. Wilcoxon rank sum tests with FDR correction were used to compare V, D and J gene relative abundances between the groups. For the blinded duplicates, the intraclass correlation was around 95% for TCR richness and averaged about 76% across some 66 gene segments. TCRdb retrieved this table from immuneACCESS and kept in-frame rearrangements only. Not all clones are present; in checked studies, unresolved V genes account for under half, and no reason is known for the remainder. The V and J calls and clone size were taken over from that table, and D and trimming were inferred from the DNA. For this sample, the table gives some 19,000 clones. Approximately 16% of the sample lies in the top ten.

This chain joins TRBV12-3 or TRBV12-4 to TRBJ1-6; the D segment could be TRBD1, given 6 matching bases. The sequence was collected from a woman between 18 and 70 years old with a cervical HPV16 infection that either progressed to CIN3+ or cleared (not recorded which). Sequencing input: blood buffy coat. CDR3 DNA (partial): TGTGCCAGCAGTCCATCACAGGGCCCGGATTCACCC. Translation gives CASSPSQGPDSP. The CDR3 in full is CASSPSQGPDSPLHF.